The T cell receptor (beta chain) under discussion was sequenced for a study of T-cell reconstitution after alpha-beta-depleted transplantation in children. TCRbeta library preparation incorporated unique molecular identifiers. TCRdb passed the PCR reads through MiXCR, listing each CDR3 protein once. The sample shows some 390,000 distinct CDR3 sequences, about a fifth of them seen only once. Many counts were recorded for this clonotype. Trimming took off 1 base at V and 6 bases at J, with 10 bases between the two ends. Germline assignment: CDR1 SGHAT and CDR2 FQNNGV. This CDR3 is built from 13 residues.

The TCR was taken from a human donor who donated a stem cell graft to a child with acute myeloid leukemia. This rearrangement joins TRBV11-2 to TRBJ2-7; D ambiguous. This sample comprised PBMCs from the stem cell graft donor, obtained from the stem cell graft. The CDR3 DNA sequence: TGTGCCAGCAGCTTAGGGCCTAGGAGCGAGCAGTACTTC. It yields the protein CASSLGPRSEQYF.